Below are 6 T cell receptor beta chains sequenced from a single sample in a study of blood T cell repertoires in COVID-19. Here immunoSEQ multiplex PCR was the method, and the copy in TCRdb shows in-frame clones only, minus some. The data contain roughly 290,000 clones, about four fifths of them singletons. The material sequenced was peripheral blood. The source of these receptors is a person between 65 and 80 years old with COVID-19, enrolled during active disease.

The chain uses TRBV5-1 and TRBJ2-3; 10 bases match TRBD2. J was trimmed by 0 bases and V by 5 bases; bases with no gene match: 6. The CDR3 is 16 amino acids. CDR1 is SGHRS and CDR2 is YFSETQ in the germline V gene. The CDR3 reads CASSRAGGRSTDTQYF. For the CDR3, the DNA is TGCGCCAGCAGTCGAGCGGGAGGGCGAAGCACAGATACGCAGTATTTT.

This sequence joins TRBV5-5 and TRBJ2-1; a weak D match, TRBD1 (5 bases). Trimming removed 4 bases from V and 5 bases from J, with 16 bases in between. The CDR3 runs to 15 residues. Germline V gene lookup returns CDR1 SGHKS and CDR2 YYEKEE (reference sequence). CDR3 bases: TGTGCCAGCAGCCGGCAGGGTTTTGCTGACAATGAGCAGTTCTTC. Protein product: CASSRQGFADNEQFF. Variable domain in full (rest from reference TRBV5-5 and TRBJ2-1): DAGVTQSPTHLIKTRGQQVTLRCSPISGHKSVSWYQQVLGQGPQFIFQYYEKEERGRGNFPDRFSARQFPNYSSELNVNALLLGDSALYLCASSRQGFADNEQFFGPGTRLTVL.

The V gene is TRBV25-1, the J gene TRBJ1-3, with 8 bases matching TRBD1. CDR3 length: 18 amino acids. V trimming: 1 base; J trimming: 0 bases; junction bases outside the gene matches: 8. The germline gives CDR1 MGHDK, CDR2 SYGVNS. The CDR3, as DNA: TGTGCCAGCAGTGAATTAGGGACAGGCCCTTTCTCTGGAAACACCATATATTTT. It yields the protein CASSELGTGPFSGNTIYF. The whole variable domain, remainder taken from reference TRBV25-1 and TRBJ1-3, is EADIYQTPRYLVIGTGKKITLECSQTMGHDKMYWYQQDPGMELHLIHYSYGVNSTEKGDLSSESTVSRIRTEHFPLTLESARPSHTSQYLCASSELGTGPFSGNTIYFGEGSWLTVV.

The genes are TRBV5-1 and TRBJ1-4; TRBD1 is a possible D gene (6 bases). The germline V gene encodes CDR1 SGHRS and CDR2 YFSETQ. The ends were cut back, 0 bases at V and 6 bases at J, with 12 bases in the middle. The CDR3 covers 15 residues. The CDR3 coding sequence is TGCGCCAGCAGCTTGGCCGGGGGGCGAGATGAAAAACTGTTTTTT. Encoded protein: CASSLAGGRDEKLFF.

The genes are TRBV9 and TRBJ2-2; the match to TRBD2 covers 16 bases. Trimming took 3 bases from V and 10 from J; bases not matched to a gene: 6. The CDR3 length is 16 residues. Germline values: CDR1 SGDLS, CDR2 YYNGEE. The CDR3 sequence: CASSEPGLAGGEELFF. DNA for the CDR3: TGTGCCAGCAGCGAACCGGGACTAGCGGGGGGGGAGGAGCTGTTTTTT. The full variable domain, rest sourced from reference TRBV9 and TRBJ2-2, is DSGVTQTPKHLITATGQRVTLRCSPRSGDLSVYWYQQSLDQGLQFLIQYYNGEERAKGNILERFSAQQFPDLHSELNLSSLELGDSALYFCASSEPGLAGGEELFFGEGSRLTVL.

In this sample, this clone turned up a few times. The chain carries TRBV29-1 and TRBJ2-7, with D uncertain. The CDR3 runs to 14 residues. Germline-derived CDR1 and CDR2 are SQVTM and ANQGSEA. Trimming took 0 bases from V and 0 from J, leaving 9 bases between them. The CDR3 spells CSVEDTRVSYEQYF. The CDR3 DNA reads TGCAGCGTTGAAGATACGCGAGTCTCCTACGAGCAGTACTTC.